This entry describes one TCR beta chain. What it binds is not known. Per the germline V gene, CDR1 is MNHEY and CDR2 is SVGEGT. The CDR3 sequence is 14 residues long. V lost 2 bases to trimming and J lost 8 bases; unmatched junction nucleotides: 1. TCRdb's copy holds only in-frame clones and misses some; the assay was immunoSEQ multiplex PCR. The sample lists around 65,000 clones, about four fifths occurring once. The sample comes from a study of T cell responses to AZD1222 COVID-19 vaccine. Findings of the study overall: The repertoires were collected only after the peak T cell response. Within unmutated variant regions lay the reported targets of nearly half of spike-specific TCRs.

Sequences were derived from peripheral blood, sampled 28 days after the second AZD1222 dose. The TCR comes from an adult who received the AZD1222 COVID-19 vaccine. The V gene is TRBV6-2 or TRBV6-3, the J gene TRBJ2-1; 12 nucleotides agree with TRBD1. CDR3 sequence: CASSYGTGGHEQFF. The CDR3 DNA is TGTGCCAGCAGTTACGGGACAGGGGGCCATGAGCAGTTCTTC.